This is a list of T cell receptor beta chains from one sample in a study of blood T cell repertoires in COVID-19. Assay used: immunoSEQ multiplex PCR; TCRdb lists only in-frame clones, some missing. Altogether roughly 160,000 clones are present, more than 90% being singletons, with the ten largest covering 0.5% to 0.6%. The sample comprised peripheral blood. These receptor sequences come from a man aged 50 or older with acute or convalescent COVID-19. CDR3s include the opening cysteine and the closing phenylalanine or tryptophan. A D gene is named only where the DNA matches it firmly. Size tells how often a clone was seen (once, few, many) or the class of an expanded clone, and some rows leave it out.

TRBV20-1,.,.,TRBJ2-1,TGCAGTGCTAGAGATGGGGCGGAGCAGTTCTTC,CSARDGAEQFF
TRBV4-1,.,.,TRBJ2-7,TGCGCCAGCAGCCAGCCAGGGCGGGACAGAACCTACGAGCAGTACTTC,CASSQPGRDRTYEQYF
TRBV30,TRBD2,few,TRBJ2-7,TGTGCCTGGAGTGGACTAGCGGGGACCTCTTACGAGCAGTACTTC,CAWSGLAGTSYEQYF
TRBV19,.,.,TRBJ2-1,TGTGCCAGTAGTATCCAGGTGGTTAGACCCTACAATGAGCAGTTCTTC,CASSIQVVRPYNEQFF
TRBV7-2,.,.,TRBJ2-5,TGTGCCAGCCTTACACAGATTCAAGAGACCCAGTACTTC,CASLTQIQETQYF
TRBV28,.,.,TRBJ1-4,TGTGCCAGCAGTTTAGGAGGGGACGAAAAACTGTTTTTT,CASSLGGDEKLFF
TRBV28,.,.,TRBJ2-3,TGTGCCAGCAGTCTCGTGCGGGGCACAGATACGCAGTATTTT,CASSLVRGTDTQYF
TRBV9,.,.,TRBJ1-6,TGTGCCAGCAGCCCCCGATTGGAGGCCTCCTATAATTCACCCCTCCACTTT,CASSPRLEASYNSPLHF
TRBV7-2,.,.,TRBJ2-4,TGTGCCAGCAGCTTAGGTTTCCAGGAAAACATTCAGTACTTC,CASSLGFQENIQYF
TRBV4-3,.,.,TRBJ2-5,TGCGCCAGCAGCCAAGCGGGGGGCGGTGGGGAGACCCAGTACTTC,CASSQAGGGGETQYF
TRBV7-9,TRBD2,few,TRBJ2-7,TGTGCCAGCAGCTTCGCGGCGGCGGGAGAGTACGAGCAGTACTTC,CASSFAAAGEYEQYF
TRBV5-1,TRBD2,.,TRBJ2-1,TGCGCCAGCAGCAACACCGGGACTAGCGGGGGTAATGAGCAGTTCTTC,CASSNTGTSGGNEQFF
TRBV11-2,TRBD1,.,TRBJ1-5,TGTGCCAGCAGCTCCGGGACAGTTAATCAGCCCCAGCATTTT,CASSSGTVNQPQHF
TRBV18,.,.,TRBJ2-2,TGTGCCAGCTCACCACGTCAGGACACCGGGGAGCTGTTTTTT,CASSPRQDTGELFF
TRBV19,.,.,TRBJ1-1,TGTGCCAGTATAGGGGCTGGTGAAGCTTTCTTT,CASIGAGEAFF
TRBV30,TRBD1,.,TRBJ2-2,TGTGCCTGGAGTCCGGGACAGGTGAACACCGGGGAGCTGTTTTTT,CAWSPGQVNTGELFF
TRBV19,.,.,TRBJ2-5,TGTGCCAGTAGTATACAGGGTCGGGAGACCCAGTACTTC,CASSIQGRETQYF
TRBV12-5,TRBD2,.,TRBJ2-2,TGTGCTAGTGGTTTGAATAGCGGGCACGGGGAGCTGTTTTTT,CASGLNSGHGELFF
TRBV28,TRBD1,.,TRBJ1-5,TGTGCCAGCCATCCCGGGACAGGGAGCAATCAGCCCCAGCATTTT,CASHPGTGSNQPQHF
TRBV19,.,few,TRBJ1-6,TGTGCCAGTAGTATAGATGTGGTTCAGCGGTCACCCCTCCACTTT,CASSIDVVQRSPLHF
TRBV28,TRBD1,few,TRBJ1-5,TGTGCCAGCAGTTCACCTCTCCGGGACAGGGTCTTTCAGCCCCAGCATTTT,CASSSPLRDRVFQPQHF
TRBV29-1,TRBD2,.,TRBJ2-1,TGCAGCGCCGGGACTAGCTACAATGAGCAGTTCTTC,CSAGTSYNEQFF
TRBV5-1,TRBD1,few,TRBJ1-3,TGCGCCAGCAGCTTGGGGGACAGGGTTTTTGGAAACACCATATATTTT,CASSLGDRVFGNTIYF
TRBV28,.,.,TRBJ1-1,TGTGCCAGCAGTTTCCCGAGACAGAACACTGAAGCTTTCTTT,CASSFPRQNTEAFF
TRBV5-1,.,.,TRBJ2-4,TGCGCCAGCAGCGGAGAAGGGGTGGACAAAAACATTCAGTACTTC,CASSGEGVDKNIQYF
TRBV5-1,.,.,TRBJ2-1,TGCGCCAGCAGCCCGATCCCTAGCTCCTACAATGAGCAGTTCTTC,CASSPIPSSYNEQFF
TRBV2,TRBD1,.,TRBJ1-5,TGTGCCAGCAGTGAATCGTCCCCCAGGACAGGGGGTCAGCCCCAGCATTTT,CASSESSPRTGGQPQHF
TRBV19,TRBD2,.,TRBJ2-1,TGTGCCAGTAGTATTTCGGGACTAGGGAGGGGTGAGCAGTTCTTC,CASSISGLGRGEQFF
TRBV6-4,.,.,TRBJ2-3,TGTGCCAGCAGTGACGAAGCCCACACGCAGTATTTT,CASSDEAHTQYF
TRBV5-5,.,.,TRBJ2-7,TGTGCCAGCAGCTTGGATCCGCTAACGACCTACGAGCAGTACTTC,CASSLDPLTTYEQYF
TRBV18,TRBD1,.,TRBJ2-7,TGTGCCAGCTCACCTGGACAGGGGGTCGAGCAGTACTTC,CASSPGQGVEQYF
TRBV21-1,.,once,TRBJ2-3,TGTGCCAGCACCTTGGGAGGGACAGGGAAAGCAGATACGCAGTATTTT,CASTLGGTGKADTQYF
TRBV19,.,once,TRBJ1-1,TGTGCCAGTAGCCTCCTAATTGGGAACACTGAAGCTTTCTTT,CASSLLIGNTEAFF
TRBV20-1,.,.,TRBJ1-1,TGCAGCGCCCTAGGGAACACTGAAGCTTTCTTT,CSALGNTEAFF
TRBV7-2,.,.,TRBJ2-2,TGTGCCGGACGATCGGGGGGCGCGAACACCGGGGAGCTGTTTTTT,CAGRSGGANTGELFF
TRBV12-3/TRBV12-4,TRBD1,.,TRBJ2-5,TGTGCCAGCAGCTTGGACAGGGGGACCCAGTACTTC,CASSLDRGTQYF
TRBV13,.,.,TRBJ1-2,TGTGCCAGCAGCTTATATAATTTAGGAGGCGGCTACACCTTC,CASSLYNLGGGYTF
TRBV9,TRBD2,.,TRBJ2-7,TGTGCCAGCAGCTCCCCAGCGGGCTTGATAGCGGGAGACGAGCAGTACTTC,CASSSPAGLIAGDEQYF
TRBV2,TRBD2,.,TRBJ2-1,TGTGCCAGCAGTAGCGGGGGGGACAATGAGCAGTTCTTC,CASSSGGDNEQFF
TRBV9,TRBD2,.,TRBJ2-3,TGTGCCAGCAGCGTAGGTAGGGAGGGGGATACGCAGTATTTT,CASSVGREGDTQYF
TRBV2,.,.,TRBJ2-2,TGTGCCAGCAGTGTGGACAGTTATTCTAGCACCGGGGAGCTGTTTTTT,CASSVDSYSSTGELFF
TRBV20-1,.,.,TRBJ1-2,TGCAGTGCTAGCTCCGATGGCTACACCTTC,CSASSDGYTF
TRBV9,.,.,TRBJ2-2,TGTGCCAGCAGCGCGGGGGAGGTAGCTGGCACCGGGGAGCTGTTTTTT,CASSAGEVAGTGELFF
TRBV4-1,.,once,TRBJ2-7,TGCGCCAGCAGCCAAGTAGTGTCAGGCCACGAGCAGTACTTC,CASSQVVSGHEQYF
TRBV14,.,.,TRBJ1-1,TGTGCCAGCAGCCGAAACAGGGAGGGTGAAGCTTTCTTT,CASSRNREGEAFF
TRBV5-4,TRBD1,.,TRBJ2-1,TGTGCCGCCGGGACAGTGAGCTCCTACAATGAGCAGTTCTTC,CAAGTVSSYNEQFF
TRBV29-1,.,.,TRBJ1-5,TGCAGCGTTGAATTCGGGGACAATCAGCCCCAGCATTTT,CSVEFGDNQPQHF
TRBV29-1,.,.,TRBJ1-5,TGCAGCGCTCGAGAGGGGGGGGGCAATCAGCCCCAGCATTTT,CSAREGGGNQPQHF
TRBV6-5,TRBD1,.,TRBJ1-2,TGTGCCAGCAGGTCCCGGGACAGGGATGGCTACACCTTC,CASRSRDRDGYTF
TRBV27,.,.,TRBJ2-3,TGTGCCAGCAGTCGAACAGGGAACGTAAAAGCAGATACGCAGTATTTT,CASSRTGNVKADTQYF
TRBV29-1,TRBD2,.,TRBJ2-3,TGCAGCGTTCGATCCGGGAGGGGAGATACGCAGTATTTT,CSVRSGRGDTQYF
TRBV10-1,.,once,TRBJ1-2,TGCGCCAGCGCTACAGGGAGTAACTATGGCTACACCTTC,CASATGSNYGYTF
TRBV24-1,.,.,TRBJ2-1,TGTGCCACCAGTGACCCTACAGGTTGGAATGAGCAGTTCTTC,CATSDPTGWNEQFF
TRBV18,.,.,TRBJ2-2,TGTGCCAGCTCACCACGATGGCTAGCCGACACCGGGGAGCTGTTTTTT,CASSPRWLADTGELFF
TRBV6-5,TRBD1,once,TRBJ1-2,TGTGCCAGCAGGACAGGGGGCAACTATGGCTACACCTTC,CASRTGGNYGYTF